The T cell receptor beta chain under discussion was sequenced for a study of T cells in Graves' hyperthyroidism and ophthalmopathy. Study-level findings and limits: Progression to ophthalmopathy was predicted a median of 6.5 months early.

Amplification of TCR beta CDR3 regions used RNA as the template. HTBI primers were used for first-round RT-PCR of the TCR CDR3. From the multiplex PCR reads, TCRdb called clonotypes with MiXCR, one entry per CDR3 protein. The sample consists of hundreds of thousands of distinct CDR3 sequences, over 15% of them appearing once. Patients having uncontrolled infection, another autoimmune disease, pregnancy or lactation were not included. From germline, CDR1 is MDHEN and CDR2 SYDVKM. J gave up 5 bases and V 3 bases, and 10 bases lay outside the gene matches. The CDR3 sequence is 16 residues long. As concerns this clonotype: The antigen remains undetermined.

The receptor comes from a woman aged 18-29 years with Graves' ophthalmopathy. Source material: blood. The chain couples TRBV28 to TRBJ2-5, with 9 bases lining up with TRBD1. The CDR3 reads CASSLEQGAPRETQYF. In nucleotides, the CDR3 is TGTGCCAGCAGTTTGGAACAGGGGGCGCCGAGGGAGACCCAGTACTTC.